This T cell receptor (beta chain) was recorded in a study of OX40 agonist ivuxolimab in advanced cancers. Study details: Patients were treated with ivuxolimab, an agonistic anti-OX40 (CD134) antibody. Regarding the study as a whole: Expanded clones tended on average to be more numerous among CD8+ T cells than CD4+.

Germline-derived CDR1 and CDR2 are LGHNA and YSLEER. This CDR3 spans 15 amino acids. V lost 4 bases, J lost 10 bases, and 17 bases lay in between. Produced via immunoSEQ multiplex PCR; TCRdb's table is partial and in-frame only. The sample yields around 68,000 clones, roughly 84% seen once. Concerning this clone: What it recognizes is unknown.

The genes are TRBV4-3 and TRBJ1-6, with D possibly TRBD1 on 6 matching bases. The material was CD4+ or CD8+ T cells sorted from blood, obtained in a trial of the OX40 agonist ivuxolimab. The sequence derives from an adult with an advanced solid tumor such as melanoma, head and neck, liver or kidney cancer. CDR3 in amino acids: CASSLQSGGQSPLHF. Written as DNA, the CDR3 is TGCGCCAGCAGCCTTCAATCCGGGGGGCAATCACCCCTCCACTTT.